The clone carrying this TCR beta chain was picked up a small number of times. This entry belongs to a study of cytotoxic CD8 clonotypes in ibrutinib-treated CLL. CDR3 length: 14 residues. Deletions cut 4 bases from V and 7 bases from J, with 15 bases between. Germline CDR1 SGHRS, CDR2 YFSETQ. Some clones are missing from TCRdb's copy, which holds only in-frame ones; the method was immunoSEQ multiplex PCR. The sample consists of roughly 190,000 clones, 72% of them appearing once. Sequencing was performed on PBMCs, taken after 24 months of ibrutinib treatment. The rearrangement joins TRBV5-1 to TRBJ2-1, with no clear D. This clonotype originated in a human donor with chronic lymphocytic leukemia. The CDR3 is CASSLDPLGNEQFF. CDR3 in DNA: TGCGCCAGCAGCCTCGACCCATTAGGGAATGAGCAGTTCTTC.